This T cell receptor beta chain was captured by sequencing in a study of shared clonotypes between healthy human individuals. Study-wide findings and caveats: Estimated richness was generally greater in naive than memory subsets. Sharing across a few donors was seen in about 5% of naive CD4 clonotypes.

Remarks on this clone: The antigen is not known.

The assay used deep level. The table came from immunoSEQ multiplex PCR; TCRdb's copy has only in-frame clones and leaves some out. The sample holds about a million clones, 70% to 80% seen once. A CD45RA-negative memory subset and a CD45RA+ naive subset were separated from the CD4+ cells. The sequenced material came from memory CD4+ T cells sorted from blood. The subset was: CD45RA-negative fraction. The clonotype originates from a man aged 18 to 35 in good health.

Written as DNA, the CDR3 is TGTGCCAGCAGTTTTACACCCACCGCGGCTGAAGCTTTCTTT. Amino acids: CASSFTPTAAEAFF. V usage is TRBV28 and J usage is TRBJ1-1; D gene unclear. The CDR3 is made up of 14 amino acids. V was cut by 3 bases and J by 6 bases, with 14 bases left in between. Germline V CDR1 and CDR2: MDHEN, SYDVKM.